This T cell receptor (beta chain) was documented in a study of cytomegalovirus exposure and HLA in healthy donors (dated by TCRdb to 2016 to 2017). About the full investigation: An earlier analysis of several hundred of the donors reported approximately 260 Gb of sequence data and 117 million unique TCR beta sequences obtained from some 200 million T cells. All discovery cohort repertoires had been generated using a single sequencing platform. Rather than using new phenotypic data, the later analysis identified candidate immune exposures from TCR beta sequences and from how often those sequences occurred across donors. Both class I and class II loci were covered by HLA typing, at four-digit resolution. The T cell repertoires of 670 or so subjects were profiled by immunosequencing and related to cytomegalovirus serostatus. Of the roughly 400 genotyped donors, approximately 81% were placed in the genetic ancestry cluster associated with self-reported Caucasian donors. The study aimed to test whether cataloging public T cell receptors could reveal signatures of past pathogen exposure. On average, roughly 250,000 unique TCR beta nucleotide sequences were sequenced per donor among several hundred genotyped donors of the cohort, with about 19% of those sequences being non-productive. An earlier analysis of approximately 640 of the donors applied high-throughput TCR beta sequencing to assess whether each TCR beta V gene segment acted as functional or pseudogenic. In addition to the first cohort of 650 to 750 subjects, a separate validation cohort of 120 different subjects was used. Four to six DR-DQ haplotypes were handled as single units for association and clustering, since linkage in the cohort was strong. The number of donors typed differed by locus, with roughly 620-640 for A, B, C, DRB1 and DQB1, over 500 for DQA1, 600 to 610 for DPA1, and some 440 for DPB1. Roughly 320 gigabases of sequencing data and 70 million to 95 million unique TCR sequences made up an early release that covered nearly 650 HLA-typed donors. To predict cytomegalovirus infection status, the study brought together high-throughput TCR immunosequencing, statistical association of individual TCRs with disease status, and machine learning. To study patterns of TCR occurrence, a later analysis re-analyzed previously published TCR beta repertoires from more than 550 donors and added high-resolution HLA genotyping. Alongside the repertoire data, information on donor age, sex, ethnicity and CMV serostatus was compiled. In a later genetic analysis, genome-wide SNP genotypes for about 65% of the 666 donors were used, and that subset was treated as a discovery cohort.

The CDR3 has 15 amino acids, counting the end cysteine and phenylalanine. Of all the DNA, just the CDR3 is kept, 45 bases in frame from base 1. V loses 1 base at its end and J loses 7 bases; junction bases beyond the gene matches: 8. For CDR1 and CDR2, the germline V gene (reference sequence) lists SEHNR and FQNEAQ. The cohort was made up of 650 to 700 healthy bone marrow donors. All cohort members were sampled while nominally healthy, although unrecorded immune exposures were likely present. The donor was CMV seronegative and was included in the group of several hundred seronegative cohort members. Every donor gave a peripheral blood sample, and the peripheral blood mononuclear cells from that sample were used for TCR beta sequencing. The Qiagen DNeasy Blood Extraction Kit was used to extract genomic DNA from the blood cell samples. This clone was seen more than once but under ten times. Its specific antigen is unknown. No per-base quality is available; no much larger clone lies one base away.

The library was obtained by the immunoSEQ multiplex PCR assay. For the multiplex PCR, a mixture combining 60 forward primers for TCR Vbeta segments and 13 reverse primers for TCR Jbeta segments was used. The CDR3 region of rearranged TCR beta genes was amplified from genomic DNA with a multiplex PCR assay. On the Illumina HiSeq System, the amplified TCR beta libraries were sequenced as 87-base-pair reads. The published analysis was carried out like this. A later analysis tallied 80 million to 95 million unique TCR beta chains across the 660 or so repertoires, and around 12 million of those chains were shared by two or more donors. Raw reads were error-corrected and collapsed into unique sequences by a nearest-neighbor algorithm in which closely related sequences were merged to remove PCR and sequencing errors. V, D and J gene segments were assigned by aligning CDR3 sequences to IMGT reference sequences. For a sequence to be retained, a match of at least six nucleotides to both a V gene segment and a J gene segment was required. Rearrangements were called productive when the CDR3 lacked stop codons and stayed in frame with V and J; all others were non-productive. CDR3 was defined by IMGT convention, running from the second conserved V-encoded cysteine to the conserved J-encoded phenylalanine. The earlier analysis of about 530 of the donors excluded any sequence lacking an unambiguous match to a single V gene segment. An earlier analysis of several hundred of the donors called V segments functional above 56.7% productive rearrangements and segregating when the between-donor standard deviation exceeded 5%. A statistical classification framework was developed to diagnose cytomegalovirus status using the catalog of TCR beta chain sequences. In a later analysis, V and J genes were assigned by comparing TCR nucleotide sequences against IMGT/GENE-DB human TR gene sequences. In a later analysis, CDR3 sequences and most-parsimonious VDJ recombination scenarios were assigned using the TCRdist pipeline. In a later analysis, each TCR beta chain was defined by its CDR3 amino acid sequence together with its V-gene family, and reads without a unique V-gene family were excluded. As a way to deal with suspected cross-contamination and a sequencing artifact, a later analysis dropped over 550 nucleotide sequences that were highly shared and had low generation probability. In a later analysis, a clonal expansion index for each public chain was calculated from normalized within-repertoire ranks of inferred template counts. Generation probabilities in a later analysis came from a VDJ recombination model fitted to out-of-frame rearrangements, and those results were checked against IGoR. In a later analysis, hypergeometric tests were used to score TCR-TCR, TCR-HLA and TCR-CMV co-occurrence, with a repertoire-size bias correction applied to TCR pairs. A later analysis estimated false discovery rates by permuting HLA or CMV assignments 20 times. A later analysis grouped co-occurring TCRs with DBSCAN, adding TCRdist sequence similarity when clustering within HLA-allele-positive subsets. Repertoires with fewer than 30,000 or more than 120,000 public chains, plus five repertoires with anomalous nucleotide sharing, were excluded from co-occurrence clustering. The table comes from immuneACCESS by way of TCRdb, which keeps in-frame sequences with V and J called. Part of the clones is missing from these tables; in studies checked, under half for an unresolved V gene and the rest for unknown reasons. That table supplies the V and J calls and clone size; D and trimming were determined from the DNA. In this sample the table shows about 180,000 clones, around 80% of which occur a single time. The leading ten clones occupy under 0.6% of the sample.

Overall study results and their limits: A later analysis found that most CMV-associated TCR beta chains appeared HLA-restricted, with HLA associations seemingly driven largely by CMV exposure. The cohort was sequenced for TCR beta chains only, and without alpha or paired-chain data the features that could be detected were limited. According to the authors, the approach could potentially be generalized to other disease states and immunological phenotypes. Specific HLA alleles were associated with some 15,000 TCR beta sequences at a false discovery rate of 0.05 in a later analysis. Broadly in line with IMGT annotations, most TCR beta V segments showed up in productive rearrangements about 87% or about 30% of the time in an earlier analysis of several hundred of the donors. The classifier was reported to diagnose cytomegalovirus status with high specificity and sensitivity in both the original and validation cohorts. Most TCR sequences were observed very rarely across donors, whereas some public TCRs were present in many individuals. Compared with the 666-donor mean, donors in an Asian-associated ancestry cluster had fewer N-insertions in productive TCRs, according to a later genetic analysis. Presence/absence analyses assumed roughly uniform sequencing depth across donors, an assumption that may not hold. Immune exposure information for the cohort was limited to CMV serostatus. Because HLA typing was unavailable for some donors at each locus, only the typed subset was used in association tests. In the study, about 150 TCR beta chains were listed as associated with cytomegalovirus. Linkage disequilibrium might explain the correlated functional status among segregating V segments, but an unknown experimental factor could not be ruled out. The 87-base-pair reads could not distinguish some IMGT-functional V segments, including TRBV6-2 and TRBV6-3, so those segments were excluded. In a later genetic analysis, a missense DCLRE1C variant was associated with V-gene and J-gene trimming of TCR beta chains, and the association was replicated in an independent cohort. A group of highly shared sequence variants was considered likely to be a technical artifact of the sequencing pipeline. Three of the identified cytomegalovirus-associated TCR beta chains were confirmed in vitro to be specific for cytomegalovirus antigens. Strong co-occurrence of HLA alleles, especially DR and DQ, made assigning TCR associations to individual alleles difficult. A further reported finding was that TCR beta sequences accurately predicted the HLA-A and HLA-B alleles for most subjects in the first cohort. Compared with equally common non-associated chains, HLA-associated TCR beta chains in a later analysis were more clonally expanded and had lower generation probabilities. Because counts were too low, some 16 rarely observed V segments, including chromosome 9 orphons, were excluded from the earlier analysis of fewer than 650 of the donors. According to a later analysis, parvovirus B19, influenza, CMV and Epstein-Barr virus appeared linked to several top co-occurrence clusters. According to a later analysis, TCR association rates differed among HLA loci, with DRB1 alleles showing the most associated TCRs and HLA-C alleles showing the fewest.

This TCR was sampled from a woman in her 50s in good health and CMV-seronegative. The sequenced sample consisted of PBMCs. Rearrangement joined TRBV7-9 to TRBJ2-7; 9 bases in the junction line up with TRBD1. The DNA sequence reads TGTGCCAGCAGCTTAGTGGGGACAGGGTCAGGGGAGCAGTACTTC. Translated, it gives CASSLVGTGSGEQYF.